Following are 18 T cell receptor beta chains from one sample sequenced in a study of T cell repertoires in ileal Crohn's disease. Sequencing used immunoSEQ multiplex PCR; TCRdb keeps in-frame clones, though not all of them. This table holds some 7,000 clones, 60% to 75% found once. Sequenced material: ileal tissue. The origin of the receptors is an adult with Crohn's disease.

The rearrangement uses TRBV27 and TRBJ1-1; 7 bases map to TRBD1. The CDR3 sequence is 15 residues long. Germline-derived CDR1 and CDR2 are MNHEY and SMNVEV (reference sequence). The junction had 10 bases not matched to a gene; V was cut back by 5 bases and J by 4 bases. The CDR3 loop is CASSALIRGSTEAFF. The CDR3 nucleotides are TGTGCCAGCAGTGCCCTCATCAGGGGGAGCACTGAAGCTTTCTTT.

A few counts support this clone. CDR3 nucleotides: TGTGCCAGCAGTGAATCTGGGACAGAACATTCACCCCTCCACTTT. Translating it yields CASSESGTEHSPLHF. The V call is TRBV2, the J call TRBJ1-6; 7 nucleotides agree with TRBD1. Trimming removed 2 bases from V and 8 bases from J; junction bases left unmatched: 6. The CDR3 consists of 15 residues. Germline V gene lookup returns CDR1 SNHLY and CDR2 FYNNEI.

The V call is TRBV7-6, the J call TRBJ1-2; D is ambiguous. Per the germline V gene, CDR1 is SGHVS and CDR2 is FNYEAQ. CDR3 length: 14 amino acids. Between the trimmed V and J ends, which lost 2 bases and 0 bases, there was a span of 7 bases. The chain's CDR3 is CASSLQPANYGYTF. CDR3 DNA: TGTGCCAGCAGCTTACAACCAGCTAACTATGGCTACACCTTC. The whole variable domain, remainder taken from reference TRBV7-6 and TRBJ1-2, is GAGVSQSPRYKVTKRGQDVALRCDPISGHVSLYWYRQALGQGPEFLTYFNYEAQQDKSGLPNDRFSAERPEGSISTLTIQRTEQRDSAMYRCASSLQPANYGYTFGSGTRLTVV.

The chain combines TRBV2 with TRBJ2-1; D is unresolved. Per germline, CDR1 SNHLY and CDR2 FYNNEI. Trimming cost V 6 bases and J 9 bases, with 9 bases left between them. This CDR3 contains 11 residues. For the CDR3, the DNA is TGTGCCAGCAGCGAACGAGGTGAGCAGTTCTTC. Its protein product is CASSERGEQFF.

This rearrangement joins TRBV28 to TRBJ1-5; 9 bases are a match to TRBD1. This CDR3 region has 14 residues. Unmatched junction bases numbered 3, after V lost 3 bases and J lost 6 bases. Germline V gene data show CDR1 as MDHEN and CDR2 as SYDVKM. CDR3 nucleotide sequence: TGTGCCAGCAGTTTTTTGACAGGGGGTCAGCCCCAGCATTTT. Translation: CASSFLTGGQPQHF.

This clone was seen a handful of times. The chain joins TRBV7-8 to TRBJ2-7, with D possibly matching TRBD2 (6 bases). This CDR3 has 15 amino acids. Germline-derived CDR1 and CDR2 are SGHVS and FQNEAQ. Trimming shortened V by 5 bases and J by 3 bases, and 17 bases separated the two germline ends. The CDR3 bases are TGTGCCAGCAGCCGTGCTCGGTCGGGGGACTACGAGCAGTACTTC. Protein: CASSRARSGDYEQYF.

The chain carries TRBV28 and TRBJ2-5, with 10 bases that match TRBD1. Germline values: CDR1 MDHEN, CDR2 SYDVKM. V lost 6 bases to trimming and J lost 5 bases; unmatched junction nucleotides: 6. The CDR3 has 14 residues. The CDR3 region has the DNA TGTGCCAGCAGGCCGACAGGGGGCCTGGAGACCCAGTACTTC. As protein: CASRPTGGLETQYF.

This chain uses TRBV19 with TRBJ2-1; D may be TRBD1 (6 bases). The CDR3 totals 15 residues. V was pared by 7 bases and J by 0 bases, with 13 bases between. Germline lookup yields CDR1 LNHDA and CDR2 SQIVND (reference sequence). The CDR3 coding sequence is TGTGCCAGTACCCTTGACAGGAACTCCTACAATGAGCAGTTCTTC. Protein product: CASTLDRNSYNEQFF.

The rearrangement uses TRBV5-1 and TRBJ2-3, with a tentative D call TRBD2 (5 bases). There are 13 residues in the CDR3. Trimming shortened V by 5 bases and J by 5 bases, and 12 bases separated the two germline ends. Looked up from germline, CDR1 is SGHRS and CDR2 is YFSETQ. DNA for the CDR3: TGCGCCAGCAGACCCTCTAGCCGAGATACGCAGTATTTT. Its translation: CASRPSSRDTQYF.

This rearrangement joins TRBV7-8 to TRBJ1-4; tentatively, D is TRBD1 (5 bases). V was trimmed by 0 bases and J by 4 bases, leaving 9 bases between them. The CDR3 consists of 15 residues. Germline CDR1 reads SGHVS; CDR2 reads FQNEAQ. The CDR3 region is CASSLAATVNEKLFF. CDR3 in DNA: TGTGCCAGCAGCTTAGCTGCGACAGTTAATGAAAAACTGTTTTTT. Using reference TRBV7-8 and TRBJ1-4 for the parts outside the CDR3, the full variable domain is GAGVSQSPRYKVAKRGQDVALRCDPISGHVSLFWYQQALGQGPEFLTYFQNEAQLDKSGLPSDRFFAERPEGSVSTLKIQRTQQEDSAVYLCASSLAATVNEKLFFGSGTQLSVL.

V usage is TRBV2 and J usage is TRBJ2-7; TRBD2 might be the D (6 bases). V was cut by 4 bases and J by 5 bases, with 21 bases left in between. The CDR3 covers 16 residues. CDR1 is SNHLY, CDR2 FYNNEI, per germline. The CDR3 nucleotides read TGTGCCAGCAGTGGTGGGGCGGGCTCCCCGGGAGACGAGCAGTACTTC. It encodes CASSGGAGSPGDEQYF.

This rearrangement joins TRBV29-1 to TRBJ2-6; D may be TRBD2 (6 bases). The CDR3 is 15 amino acids. The germline V gene encodes CDR1 SQVTM and CDR2 ANQGSEA. The ends were cut back, 6 bases at V and 1 base at J, with 13 bases in the middle. The CDR3 DNA reads TGCAGCGTGGGGTTGGGGGGTTCTGGGGCCAACGTCCTGACTTTC. Protein product: CSVGLGGSGANVLTF. Based on the CDR3 plus reference TRBV29-1 and TRBJ2-6, the full variable domain is SAVISQKPSRDICQRGTSLTIQCQVDSQVTMMFWYRQQPGQSLTLIATANQGSEATYESGFVIDKFPISRPNLTFSTLTVSNMSPEDSSIYLCSVGLGGSGANVLTFGAGSRLTVL.

The chain is built from TRBV4-1 and TRBJ1-1, with D uncertain. Germline CDR1 and CDR2: MGHRA and YSYEKL. The CDR3 runs 13 residues. The V gene lost 1 base and the J gene lost 4 bases, with 7 bases spanning the gap. The CDR3 region is CASSQVQTTEAFF. The CDR3 region has the DNA TGCGCCAGCAGCCAAGTACAAACCACTGAAGCTTTCTTT.

V is TRBV7-6 and J is TRBJ1-1, with a possible D match to TRBD1 (6 bases). This CDR3 contains 18 residues. V lost 2 bases to trimming and J lost 3 bases, with 22 bases between them. Germline V gene lookup returns CDR1 SGHVS and CDR2 FNYEAQ. In DNA, the CDR3 is TGTGCCAGCAGCTTATTGGGGGTTACGGGACAAATGTACACTGAAGCTTTCTTT. It is translated as CASSLLGVTGQMYTEAFF. The full variable domain, in which reference TRBV7-6 and TRBJ1-1 provide the parts outside the CDR3, is GAGVSQSPRYKVTKRGQDVALRCDPISGHVSLYWYRQALGQGPEFLTYFNYEAQQDKSGLPNDRFSAERPEGSISTLTIQRTEQRDSAMYRCASSLLGVTGQMYTEAFFGQGTRLTVV.

The chain joins TRBV5-1 to TRBJ2-2; tentative D call: TRBD2 (6 bases). The CDR3 covers 15 residues. Germline CDR1 SGHRS, CDR2 YFSETQ. Between the trimmed V and J ends, which lost 4 bases and 1 base, there was a span of 11 bases. The CDR3 loop is CASSVYGGNTGELFF. CDR3 sequence (DNA): TGCGCCAGCAGCGTCTACGGGGGGAACACCGGGGAGCTGTTTTTT.

V gene TRBV19 combines with J gene TRBJ2-1; 11 bases fit TRBD1. Germline-derived CDR1 and CDR2 are LNHDA and SQIVND (reference sequence). Germline trimming cut 4 bases from V and 0 bases from J; bases unmatched to any gene: 11. The CDR3 runs 19 residues. CDR3 residues: CASSTRGVGTGGSYNEQFF. CDR3 in DNA: TGTGCCAGTAGTACCCGGGGGGTTGGGACAGGGGGCTCCTACAATGAGCAGTTCTTC.

In nucleotides, the CDR3 is TGTGCCAGCAGCCCCGTGCGGTCCTCCTACGAGCAGTACTTC. Protein product: CASSPVRSSYEQYF. The chain couples TRBV7-2 to TRBJ2-7; D gene uncertain. CDR1 is SGHTA, CDR2 FQGNSA, per germline. This CDR3 is 14 amino acids long. Deletions cut 5 bases from V and 0 bases from J, with 11 bases between.

The chain is built from TRBV7-2 and TRBJ2-3; tentatively, D is TRBD2 (6 bases). The germline V gene encodes CDR1 SGHTA and CDR2 FQGNSA. The CDR3 is 14 amino acids. V was trimmed by 4 bases and J by 6 bases, leaving 14 bases between them. The CDR3 region has the DNA TGTGCCAGCAGCTCACAGGTGGGACTGGATACGCAGTATTTT. Its translation: CASSSQVGLDTQYF.